This T cell receptor (beta chain) was captured in a study of shared clonotypes between healthy human individuals (dated by TCRdb to about 2020). In terms of the full investigation: A couple of women and three men aged 18 to 49 years were included in the cohort. For each donor, three plates each were used for CD4 naive and CD4 memory, two plates were used for CD8 naive, and one plate was used for CD8 memory. Each donor's leukapheresis produced roughly between roughly 0.85 and 9.5 billion PBMCs. Different laboratories and diverse techniques were used to prepare libraries and sequence TCR repertoires, to increase sequencing depth and limit assay-specific biases. Blood TCR repertoires of five healthy adults were deeply sequenced to estimate repertoire size and the extent of clonotype sharing between individuals.

Concerning this clone: The antigen this receptor binds is unknown. The sample holds no much larger clone one base away, and base qualities are not on file.

Using the deep immunoSEQ assay, TCR CDR3 regions were amplified from genomic DNA by multiplex PCR. For each cell subset, the extracted genomic DNA was distributed evenly across all wells of several immunoSEQ 96-well plates, and each plate served as one replicate. For sorted subsets, each replicate PCR was loaded with about 0.2 ug genomic DNA, equivalent to some 27,000 T cell genomes. Purified libraries were quantified with a Qubit 3.0 fluorometer, sized on a Bioanalyzer 2100, and re-quantified with the KAPA Library Quantification kit. Every immunoSEQ 96-well plate was sequenced on a separate single-read 150-cycle Illumina NextSeq 550 flow cell. As for the original processing: Because only junctional sequences without quality scores were contained in the immunoSEQ output, filtering matching that applied to full-length reads could not be performed. To assign V/J genes and CDR3, sequences were annotated against IMGT germline references using PyIR, a Python wrapper for IgBLAST v1.9. Reads were filtered out if the reads had weak V/J assignments (E-value above 1e-6), no CDR3, stop codons, out-of-frame junctions, or ambiguous translated residues. A V3J clonotype was defined by an identical inferred V gene, J gene, and CDR3 amino acid sequence. Percentage overlap between repertoires was calculated by dividing the number of shared unique clonotypes by the size of the smaller repertoire. Three approaches were used to assess repertoire richness: RTK rarefaction, the Chao1 estimator, and Recon v2.1 estimates of unobserved clonotypes. Generation probabilities for all TCRbeta clonotypes obtained by the gDNA method from a handful of donors were computed using OLGA. TCRdb limited this immuneACCESS table to in-frame rearrangements with V and J called. A share of clones is missing; checked studies link under half to unresolved V genes, and the rest is unexplained. D and trimming come from the DNA, and the V and J calls and clone size come from that table. This sample lists approximately 2,000,000 clones; approximately 90% were detected once. Of the sample, about 0.36% falls within the top ten clones.

The research as a whole found: Across a handful of donors, 5% to 6% of naive CD4, roughly 3.3% of naive CD8, 2.3% of memory CD4, and under 0.45% of memory CD8 clonotypes were shared. Clonotypes shared by all four sorted-subset donors showed higher generation probabilities than non-shared clonotypes. Incomplete sequencing was indicated by rarefaction of sorted-subset datasets, despite the large sequencing depth. Because the study included a small number of donors, the genetic and exposure-history diversity represented was limited. Pairwise subsampling indicated that sequencing depth was expected to affect the degree of clonotype sharing among donors. Larger estimated clonotype richness was generally found for naive subsets than for memory subsets. Sampling was restricted to blood, and TCR repertoires in tissue are likely to differ from TCR repertoires in blood.

The CDR3 spans 14 residues, from the cysteine through the phenylalanine. CDR3 DNA only is kept here, 42 bases in frame from base 1. The V and J ends are trimmed by 5 bases and 2 bases, leaving 11 bases between them. According to the germline V gene, CDR1 reads SGHTA and CDR2 reads FQGTGA. Healthy HIV-negative adults with no recently reported acute infections or vaccinations were included as donors. Every donor was a Caucasian adult living in Nashville, Tennessee, USA. Magnetic negative selection was used to enrich CD4+ T cells, after which naive cells were positively selected on CD45RA and the negative fraction became the memory subset. Blood was obtained by leukapheresis, after which PBMCs were separated by Ficoll-Histopaque density gradient centrifugation and cryopreserved in liquid nitrogen vapor phase. Purity and quantity of every magnetically sorted T cell population were checked by analytical flow cytometry. Each sorted fraction had its genomic DNA isolated and then quantified by UV absorbance on a Nanodrop 2000c.

The receptor was derived from a man aged 18 to 35 in good health. Some clones in this sample may be carry-over from other donors' samples. The sequenced material came from naive CD4+ T cells from PBMCs. The cell subset or site label on this specimen signifies: CD45RA+ positively selected. The chain is encoded by TRBV7-3 joined to TRBJ2-3; the D call could be TRBD1 or TRBD2, with each sharing 5 bases. For the CDR3, the sequence is CASSQTGTTDTQYF. In nucleotides, the sequence is TGTGCCAGCAGCCAGACCGGGACCACAGATACGCAGTATTTT.